These 29 T cell receptor beta chains were all obtained from the same sample, sequenced in a study of a mutant IDH1 vaccine in newly diagnosed glioma. Stated time point: baseline, week 1 (first vaccination visit). Indicated treatment: pre-vaccination baseline after standard-of-care therapy. TCRdb's copy holds only in-frame clones and misses some; the assay was immunoSEQ multiplex PCR. The sample lists some 50,000 clones, about nine tenths seen once, with about 2.5% in the top ten. This specimen consisted of PBMCs, obtained from a glioma patient treated with radiotherapy, temozolomide or both. The receptors shown here come from a man aged 35-49 years with glioma.

The chain uses TRBV5-5 and TRBJ2-7, with 9 positions matching TRBD1. Unmatched junction bases numbered 13, after V lost 4 bases and J lost 5 bases. From germline, CDR1 is SGHKS and CDR2 YYEKEE (reference sequence). The CDR3 is 16 amino acids. For the CDR3, the DNA is TGTGCCAGCAGCGTGGGTTTTGGGACAGGGTACGACGAGCAGTACTTC. Its protein is CASSVGFGTGYDEQYF.

Notes on this clone: The same CDR3 also results from other DNA sequences found in this sample. The CDR3 DNA is TGTGCCAGCAGCCTCGTGAGGGGCCGGACAGATACGCAGTATTTT. Translated: CASSLVRGRTDTQYF. V usage is TRBV6-1 and J usage is TRBJ2-3; either TRBD1 or TRBD2 may fit D (5 bases each). V was clipped by 6 bases and J by 3 bases, with 16 bases between them. Germline V lookup: CDR1 MNHNS, CDR2 SASEGT. The CDR3 has 15 residues.

This chain connects TRBV7-9 to TRBJ1-2; D gene unclear. V gave up 2 bases and J gave up 2 bases, with 9 bases separating them. The CDR3 loop spans 14 amino acids. The germline gives CDR1 SEHNR, CDR2 FQNEAQ (reference sequence). DNA of the CDR3: TGTGCCAGCAGCTTAACTCTGGGGAACTATGGCTACACCTTC. It codes for CASSLTLGNYGYTF.

V and J are TRBV11-2 and TRBJ2-1, with 8 positions matching TRBD2. This CDR3 comprises 13 residues. Germline assignment: CDR1 SGHAT and CDR2 FQNNGV. J lost 7 bases, V lost 10 bases, and 9 bases had no gene match. The CDR3: CATTSGPRNEQFF. CDR3 nucleotides: TGTGCCACCACTAGCGGCCCTAGGAATGAGCAGTTCTTC.

This chain's CDR3 is CASSQGDPGEANTGELFF. In DNA form, the CDR3 reads TGCGCCAGCAGCCAAGGGGACCCGGGCGAGGCGAACACCGGGGAGCTGTTTTTT. This sequence joins TRBV4-1 and TRBJ2-2; D tentatively reads TRBD1 or TRBD2 (5 bases each). The CDR3 sequence is 18 residues long. The V gene lost 1 base and the J gene lost 0 bases, with 15 bases spanning the gap. Germline assignment: CDR1 MGHRA and CDR2 YSYEKL.

Points on this clone: Within the sample, other DNA sequences also encode this same CDR3. The chain links TRBV9 to TRBJ2-7; 8 bases match TRBD1. Unmatched junction bases numbered 1, after V lost 0 bases and J lost 2 bases. Germline assignment: CDR1 SGDLS and CDR2 YYNGEE. This CDR3 comprises 14 residues. CDR3 in DNA: TGTGCCAGCAGCGTAGAACAGGGGGCCTACGAGCAGTACTTC. It specifies CASSVEQGAYEQYF. The full variable domain, in which reference TRBV9 and TRBJ2-7 provide the parts outside the CDR3, is DSGVTQTPKHLITATGQRVTLRCSPRSGDLSVYWYQQSLDQGLQFLIQYYNGEERAKGNILERFSAQQFPDLHSELNLSSLELGDSALYFCASSVEQGAYEQYFGPGTRLTVT.

The chain links TRBV5-1 to TRBJ1-4; 8 nucleotides line up with TRBD1. The CDR3 has 12 amino acids. Trimming at V came to 4 bases and at J to 8 bases, leaving 1 base not matched to a gene. From germline, CDR1 is SGHRS and CDR2 YFSETQ. CDR3 protein: CASSGQGEKLFF. In DNA form, the CDR3 reads TGCGCCAGCAGCGGACAGGGAGAAAAACTGTTTTTT.

With respect to this clone: The germline gene is not matched at one end of the junction; a read error may be the cause. The chain couples TRBV19 to TRBJ2-1; 13 bases line up with TRBD2. The germline CDR1 and CDR2 sequences are LNHDA and SQIVND (reference sequence). CDR3 length: 16 residues. The CDR3 region has the DNA TGTGCCGGTAGTCACGGACTAGCGGGAGTCAACAATGAGCAGTTCTTC. Protein product: CAGSHGLAGVNNEQFF.

The rearrangement joins TRBV6-1 to TRBJ2-7; D gene ambiguous. Germline loops: CDR1 MNHNS, CDR2 SASEGT. V lost 4 bases and J lost 5, with 6 bases in between. The CDR3 has 11 amino acids. CDR3 DNA sequence: TGTGCCAGCAGTGGAGTCAACGAGCAGTACTTC. Its translation is CASSGVNEQYF.

The chain employs TRBV6-6 and TRBJ2-7; tentatively, D is TRBD2 (5 bases). V lost 6 bases, J lost 9 bases, and 18 bases lay in between. The CDR3 runs to 13 residues. CDR1 MNHNY and CDR2 SVGAGI come from the germline V gene (reference sequence). CDR3 amino acids: CASSSGAAGGQYF. The CDR3 DNA sequence: TGTGCCAGCAGCTCTGGAGCGGCGGGCGGGCAGTACTTC.

This chain connects TRBV5-4 to TRBJ2-5, with 7 positions matching TRBD2. The trim removed 2 bases at V and 5 bases at J, leaving 6 bases unmatched. The CDR3 loop spans 14 amino acids. Germline V gene data show CDR1 as SGHNT and CDR2 as YYREEE (reference sequence). The CDR3 here is CASSLSQRDETQYF. In nucleotides, the CDR3 is TGTGCCAGCAGCTTATCCCAGCGGGATGAGACCCAGTACTTC.

The V gene is TRBV5-8, the J gene TRBJ2-1; D unclear. V lost 7 bases, J lost 4 bases, and 3 bases lay in between. Per the germline V gene, CDR1 is SGHTS and CDR2 is YDEGEE. CDR3 size: 10 residues. CDR3 region: CASGYNEQFF. Here the CDR3 DNA reads TGTGCCAGCGGATACAATGAGCAGTTCTTC.

The chain links TRBV6-6 to TRBJ1-2; D is uncertain. Germline loops: CDR1 MNHNY, CDR2 SVGAGI (reference sequence). Trimming cost V 5 bases and J 10 bases, with 14 bases left between them. CDR3 length: 12 amino acids. The CDR3 nucleotides are TGTGCCAGCAGTCCCCGACCCGGGGACTACACCTTC. It codes for CASSPRPGDYTF.

This clone showed up just once. The rearrangement uses TRBV27 and TRBJ2-7; TRBD1 matches 11 bases. V lost 4 bases, J lost 0 bases, and 5 bases stayed unmatched. Germline loops: CDR1 MNHEY, CDR2 SMNVEV (reference sequence). The CDR3 runs 16 residues. This CDR3 reads CASSSGTGGASYEQYF. The CDR3 bases are TGTGCCAGCAGTTCCGGGACAGGGGGGGCCTCCTACGAGCAGTACTTC.

Concerning this clone itself: One end of the junction fails to match germline, which may point to a read error. This chain joins TRBV4-1 and TRBJ2-1, with no clear D. The CDR3 contains 13 residues. CDR1 is MGHRA, CDR2 YSYEKL, per germline. The CDR3 DNA follows: TGCGCCAGCAGGCCCCCCTGGACGGCGGCCGCGGTCTTC. Its protein is CASRPPWTAAAVF.

The rearrangement links TRBV10-3 to TRBJ1-5; 12 bases fit TRBD1. Trimming at V came to 4 bases and at J to 2 bases, leaving 9 bases not matched to a gene. This CDR3 spans 18 amino acids. The germline V gene encodes CDR1 ENHRY and CDR2 SYGVKD. CDR3 in DNA: TGTGCCATCAGTGCCGGGACAGGGGGCAGGGCGGGCAATCAGCCCCAGCATTTT. It encodes CAISAGTGGRAGNQPQHF.

The genes are TRBV19 and TRBJ1-2, with D uncertain. This CDR3 spans 12 amino acids. V shed 2 bases and J shed 7 bases, with 8 bases lying between them. Per germline, CDR1 LNHDA and CDR2 SQIVND (reference sequence). The CDR3 region is CASSISGIGYTF. The CDR3 nucleotides read TGTGCCAGTAGTATATCCGGGATTGGCTACACCTTC.

The V and J genes are TRBV5-1 and TRBJ2-1, with 8 positions matching TRBD1. Germline CDR1 and CDR2: SGHRS and YFSETQ. Trimming took 3 bases from V and 1 from J; bases not matched to a gene: 3. This CDR3 has 15 amino acids. The CDR3 sequence: CASSSTGESYNEQFF. CDR3 bases: TGCGCCAGCAGCTCGACAGGGGAATCCTACAATGAGCAGTTCTTC. Together with reference TRBV5-1 and TRBJ2-1, the CDR3 gives the full variable domain: KAGVTQTPRYLIKTRGQQVTLSCSPISGHRSVSWYQQTPGQGLQFLFEYFSETQRNKGNFPGRFSGRQFSNSRSEMNVSTLELGDSALYLCASSSTGESYNEQFFGPGTRLTVL.

The CDR3 protein is CASTRDSFRELFF. The CDR3 nucleotides are TGTGCCAGCACCAGGGATAGTTTTAGGGAGCTGTTTTTT. The rearrangement uses TRBV2 and TRBJ2-2; tentatively, D is TRBD1 (5 bases). Trimming pared 7 bases from V and 9 bases from J, leaving 15 bases between. The CDR3 consists of 13 residues. Germline V gene lookup returns CDR1 SNHLY and CDR2 FYNNEI.

The V call is TRBV5-1, the J call TRBJ2-1; weak D call: TRBD2 (6 bases). Trimming removed 0 bases at V and 4 bases at J, with 8 bases between. Germline CDR1 is SGHRS and CDR2 is YFSETQ. This CDR3 region has 14 residues. The CDR3 loop reads CASSLGREYNEQFF. DNA for the CDR3: TGCGCCAGCAGCTTGGGGCGGGAATACAATGAGCAGTTCTTC.

V gene TRBV7-9 combines with J gene TRBJ1-5; a possible D gene is TRBD1 (5 bases). CDR3 length equals 13 residues. V was clipped by 2 bases and J by 7 bases, with 9 bases between them. Germline V gene lookup returns CDR1 SEHNR and CDR2 FQNEAQ (reference sequence). The CDR3 DNA reads as TGTGCCAGCAGCTTACGAGGGGACCAGCCCCAGCATTTT. Amino acid sequence: CASSLRGDQPQHF.

The V call is TRBV6-1, the J call TRBJ2-5; tentatively, D is TRBD2 (5 bases). The J call may be faulty, since TRBJ2-7 better matches the DNA end. Germline loops: CDR1 MNHNS, CDR2 SASEGT. This CDR3 region has 14 residues. CDR3 amino acids: CASSETLGVNEQYF. CDR3 nucleotide sequence: TGTGCCAGCAGTGAAACGTTGGGAGTGAACGAGCAGTACTTC.

CDR3 sequence reads: CATSGGPDQPQHF. The CDR3 nucleotides are TGTGCCACCAGCGGGGGCCCCGATCAGCCCCAGCATTTT. The chain combines TRBV15 with TRBJ1-5; weak D call: TRBD1 (6 bases). Germline CDR1 LNHNV, CDR2 YYDKDF (reference sequence). The CDR3 contains 13 residues. Between the trimmed V and J ends, which lost 5 bases and 5 bases, there was a span of 10 bases.

The DNA for the CDR3 is TGCAGCGTTGACAGGGTAGGAGCTAATGAAAAACTGTTTTTT. The encoded protein is CSVDRVGANEKLFF. The chain carries TRBV29-1 and TRBJ1-4; TRBD1 is a possible D gene (5 bases). The V gene lost 3 bases and the J gene lost 3 bases, with 11 bases spanning the gap. Germline assignment: CDR1 SQVTM and CDR2 ANQGSEA. This CDR3 is 14 amino acids long. The full variable domain, completed using reference TRBV29-1 and TRBJ1-4, is SAVISQKPSRDICQRGTSLTIQCQVDSQVTMMFWYRQQPGQSLTLIATANQGSEATYESGFVIDKFPISRPNLTFSTLTVSNMSPEDSSIYLCSVDRVGANEKLFFGSGTQLSVL.

This chain links TRBV7-2 with TRBJ1-2; D remains unclear. The CDR3 is 13 residues long. V was clipped by 2 bases and J by 1 base, with 5 bases between them. In germline, CDR1 is SGHTA, CDR2 FQGNSA. CDR3 residues: CASSLNINYGYTF. For the CDR3, the DNA is TGTGCCAGCAGCTTAAACATTAACTATGGCTACACCTTC.

The chain is built from TRBV7-2 and TRBJ2-1, with a possible D match to TRBD2 (5 bases). Per the germline V gene, CDR1 is SGHTA and CDR2 is FQGNSA. This CDR3 region has 15 residues. Trimming took off 2 bases at V and 6 bases at J, with 14 bases between the two ends. DNA of the CDR3: TGTGCCAGCAGCTTATGGGCTAGCTCGGGCAATGAGCAGTTCTTC. This codes for CASSLWASSGNEQFF.

In its sample, this clone was seen once. V and J are TRBV5-1 and TRBJ2-3; possible D gene TRBD2, 5 bases. The ends were cut back, 4 bases at V and 4 bases at J, with 13 bases in the middle. Germline CDR1 SGHRS, CDR2 YFSETQ. CDR3 length: 14 residues. CDR3 DNA sequence: TGCGCCAGCAGCCCCGGGATAACCTCAGATACGCAGTATTTT. Translation: CASSPGITSDTQYF.

V usage is TRBV6-6 and J usage is TRBJ1-5; 9 positions agree with TRBD1. This CDR3 has 15 amino acids. CDR1 MNHNY and CDR2 SVGAGI come from the germline V gene (reference sequence). V shed 0 bases, J shed 4 bases, and the junction held 1 base outside the gene matches. The chain's CDR3 is CASSYSGTGNQPQHF. The CDR3 DNA sequence: TGTGCCAGCAGTTACTCTGGGACAGGGAATCAGCCCCAGCATTTT.

The rearrangement joins TRBV5-1 to TRBJ2-7, with D uncertain. The CDR3 is 15 residues long. V lost 4 bases, J lost 4 bases, and 18 bases lay in between. From germline, CDR1 is SGHRS and CDR2 YFSETQ. The CDR3 bases are TGCGCCAGCAGCCGATCGGACGGATTGGGGTACGAGCAGTACTTC. This sequence encodes CASSRSDGLGYEQYF.